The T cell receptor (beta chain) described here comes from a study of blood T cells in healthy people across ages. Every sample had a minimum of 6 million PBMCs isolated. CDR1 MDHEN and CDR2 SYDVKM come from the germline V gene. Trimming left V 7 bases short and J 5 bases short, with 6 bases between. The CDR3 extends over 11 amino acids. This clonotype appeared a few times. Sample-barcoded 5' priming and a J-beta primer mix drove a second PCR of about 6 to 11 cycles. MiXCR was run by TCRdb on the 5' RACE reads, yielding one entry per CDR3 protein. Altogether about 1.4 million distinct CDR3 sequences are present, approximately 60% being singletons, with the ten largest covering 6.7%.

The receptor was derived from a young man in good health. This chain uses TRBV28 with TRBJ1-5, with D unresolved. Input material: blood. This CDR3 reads CASTSDQPQHF. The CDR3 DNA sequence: TGTGCCAGCACATCTGATCAGCCCCAGCATTTT.